This TCR beta chain was observed in a study of cytomegalovirus exposure and HLA in healthy donors. Germline assignment: CDR1 SNHLY and CDR2 FYNNEI. The V segment lost 2 bases and the J segment 8 bases; nucleotides outside the gene matches: 6. The CDR3 contains 15 residues. PCR primers comprised 60 Vbeta and 13 Jbeta primers. The table came from immunoSEQ multiplex PCR; TCRdb's copy has only in-frame clones and leaves some out. Of some 130,000 clones in the sample, nearly 65% were seen once. A note on this clone: What it recognizes is unknown.

Regarding the study as a whole: Earlier analysis found most TCR beta V segments productive about 87% or about 30% of the time. The availability of immune exposure information extended only to CMV serostatus. The CMV antigen specificity of three CMV-associated chains was confirmed through in vitro analysis.

V usage is TRBV2 and J usage is TRBJ1-6; 7 positions match TRBD1. Input material: PBMCs. The TCR originated in a middle-aged man in good health and CMV-seropositive. The CDR3 nucleotides are TGTGCCAGCAGTGAAAGACGACAGGGCGATTCACCCCTCCACTTT. Translated: CASSERRQGDSPLHF.